Presented here are 23 T cell receptor beta chains from one specimen sequenced in a study of T-cell memory formation after mild COVID-19. TCRdb re-derived calls from the 5' RACE reads in MiXCR, one entry per CDR3 protein. The sample shows 450,000 to 650,000 distinct CDR3 sequences, less than 25% of them seen only once. The specimen was PBMCs or a T cell subset sorted from them (not recorded which). The receptors come from an adult woman who had mild COVID-19 (a few samples of this study predate the infection). Cell type and time point are not known.

This clonotype showed up just a few times. CDR3 DNA sequence: TGTGCCAGCAGTGTCGGACAGGTTGTCTACGAGCAGTACTTC. It is translated as CASSVGQVVYEQYF. This chain uses TRBV3-1 with TRBJ2-7; 7 bases are a match to TRBD1. The V gene's germline CDR1 is LGHDT and CDR2 YNNKEL (reference sequence). The length of the CDR3 is 14 residues. V gave up 6 bases and J gave up 3 bases; unmatched junction bases: 8.

The chain joins TRBV20-1 to TRBJ2-7; 8 positions match TRBD2. CDR1 and CDR2 (germline): DFQATT, SNEGSKA (reference sequence). The trim removed 0 bases at V and 3 bases at J, leaving 1 base unmatched. The CDR3 has 13 residues. In DNA form, the CDR3 reads TGCAGTGCTAGAGAACTAGCGGACTACGAGCAGTACTTC. This encodes CSARELADYEQYF.

This clonotype was seen just once. The chain carries TRBV5-6 and TRBJ2-3, with D possibly being TRBD2 (6 bases). The CDR3 sequence is 16 residues long. The germline V and J ends were trimmed by 4 bases and 4 bases, with 19 bases remaining between them. CDR1 and CDR2 (germline): SGHDT, YYEEEE. As DNA, the CDR3 is TGTGCCAGCAGCGTGCGACTAGTTTTAAGGGCAGATACGCAGTATTTT. This gives the protein CASSVRLVLRADTQYF.

The rearrangement uses TRBV9 and TRBJ2-3; D not resolved. CDR1 and CDR2 from the germline V gene are SGDLS and YYNGEE. The CDR3 covers 13 residues. V dropped 0 bases and J dropped 4 bases, with 6 bases sitting between them. This CDR3 reads CASSVETADTQYF. The CDR3 nucleotides read TGTGCCAGCAGCGTAGAGACTGCAGATACGCAGTATTTT.

This clonotype has ten or more counts. V gene TRBV12-3 or TRBV12-4 combines with J gene TRBJ2-1; D is unresolved. The CDR3 has 11 amino acids. The V and J ends lost 4 bases and 9 bases respectively, with 7 bases between them. The CDR3 coding sequence is TGTGCCAGCAGTTCCCGTTTTGAGCAGTTCTTC. It is translated as CASSSRFEQFF.

The DNA of the CDR3 is TGTGCCAGCACCCTACCAGTCAGAGAGAAGGACCGGGGCTACACCTTC. Its protein product is CASTLPVREKDRGYTF. This chain joins TRBV6-2 or TRBV6-3 and TRBJ1-2; D remains ambiguous. In germline, CDR1 is MNHEY, CDR2 SVGEGT. Between the trimmed V and J ends, which lost 7 bases and 8 bases, there was a span of 26 bases. The CDR3 consists of 16 residues.

V usage is TRBV11-3 and J usage is TRBJ1-1; maybe TRBD1 (6 bases). There are 15 residues in the CDR3. Germline V gives CDR1 SGHNT, CDR2 YENEEA. The V end was cut by 3 bases, the J end by 1 base, with 12 bases between. The CDR3 protein is CASSLSRDKNTEAFF. The CDR3 region has the DNA TGTGCCAGCAGCTTGTCCCGGGACAAGAACACTGAAGCTTTCTTT.

This clonotype was seen a single time. V gene TRBV30 combines with J gene TRBJ1-1; a possible D gene is TRBD1 (5 bases). The CDR3 is made up of 13 amino acids. Trimming stripped 2 bases from V and 4 bases from J, with 11 bases between. Germline CDR1 is GTSNPN and CDR2 is SVGIG (reference sequence). The DNA of the CDR3 is TGTGCCTGGAGTTGGGGGGAGATCACTGAAGCTTTCTTT. It translates to CAWSWGEITEAFF. Full variable domain (rest looked up from reference TRBV30 and TRBJ1-1): SQTIHQWPATLVQPVGSPLSLECTVEGTSNPNLYWYRQAAGRGLQLLFYSVGIGQISSEVPQNLSASRPQDRQFILSSKKLLLSDSGFYLCAWSWGEITEAFFGQGTRLTVV.

J is TRBJ2-6 and V is TRBV5-1; D gene ambiguous. The CDR3 covers 13 residues. CDR1 is SGHRS and CDR2 is YFSETQ in the germline V gene. V was trimmed by 5 bases and J by 1 base, leaving 4 bases between them. CDR3 loop: CASRVSGANVLTF. The CDR3 nucleotides read TGCGCCAGCAGGGTTTCTGGGGCCAACGTCCTGACTTTC.

The chain uses TRBV6-5 and TRBJ2-2; 10 nucleotides match TRBD2. The CDR3 loop spans 19 amino acids. V gave up 6 bases and J gave up 1 base; unmatched junction bases: 14. Germline V gene data show CDR1 as MNHEY and CDR2 as SVGAGI. The CDR3 coding sequence is TGTGCCAGCAGGAAGCGGGAGGGGAGAAGAGTGGAGAACACCGGGGAGCTGTTTTTT. Protein product: CASRKREGRRVENTGELFF.

The chain is built from TRBV20-1 and TRBJ2-7, with 10 bases that match TRBD2. The trim removed 4 bases at V and 3 bases at J, leaving 3 bases unmatched. Per the germline V gene, CDR1 is DFQATT and CDR2 is SNEGSKA (reference sequence). CDR3 length: 13 residues. CDR3 in DNA: TGCAGTGCTACTAGCGGGGGATTCTACGAGCAGTACTTC. Protein product: CSATSGGFYEQYF.

This clonotype was counted a few times. J is TRBJ2-7 and V is TRBV27, with D perhaps matching TRBD2 (7 bases). The CDR3 is 16 amino acids. Germline CDR1 and CDR2: MNHEY and SMNVEV (reference sequence). V was clipped by 3 bases and J by 3 bases, with 18 bases between them. This chain's CDR3 is CASSFGTGGQNYEQYF. In DNA, the CDR3 is TGTGCCAGCAGTTTCGGCACGGGAGGACAGAACTACGAGCAGTACTTC.

This clonotype has a count of ten or more. V gene TRBV4-3 combines with J gene TRBJ2-7, with 11 bases matching TRBD1. The length of the CDR3 is 16 residues. V shed 0 bases, J shed 7 bases, and the junction held 8 bases outside the gene matches. Per germline, CDR1 LGHNA and CDR2 YSLEER. Here the CDR3 DNA reads TGCGCCAGCAGCCAAGATACAGGACAGGGGGCTAAAGAGCAGTACTTC. It codes for CASSQDTGQGAKEQYF.

There are a few counts of this clonotype. The chain joins TRBV19 to TRBJ2-7; 11 positions agree with TRBD2. CDR3 length: 14 residues. V lost 9 bases to trimming and J lost 0 bases; unmatched junction nucleotides: 4. CDR1 LNHDA and CDR2 SQIVND come from the germline V gene (reference sequence). The CDR3: CASSTSGGSYEQYF. CDR3 bases: TGTGCCAGCTCCACTAGCGGGGGCTCCTACGAGCAGTACTTC.

The CDR3 region is CASSWYRTSGAYNEQFF. CDR3 sequence (DNA): TGTGCCAGCAGCTGGTACCGGACTAGCGGGGCCTACAATGAGCAGTTCTTC. The gene calls are TRBV7-9 and TRBJ2-1; 12 bases match TRBD2. The CDR3 consists of 17 residues. Germline V gives CDR1 SEHNR, CDR2 FQNEAQ (reference sequence). The ends lost 4 bases at V and 2 bases at J; junction bases unmatched: 6.

This clonotype has a handful of counts. CDR3 in amino acids: CASSITGQGSYEQYF. CDR3 in DNA: TGTGCCAGCAGCATAACGGGACAGGGCTCCTACGAGCAGTACTTC. The chain uses TRBV12-3 or TRBV12-4 and TRBJ2-7; 9 bases match TRBD1. With V trimmed by 6 bases and J by 0 bases, 6 bases remained unmatched. This CDR3 region has 15 residues.

This chain joins TRBV29-1 and TRBJ1-3; the match to TRBD1 covers 11 bases. The CDR3 spans 14 residues. Germline CDR1 SQVTM, CDR2 ANQGSEA. V gave up 6 bases and J gave up 3 bases; unmatched junction bases: 4. The CDR3 DNA sequence: TGCAGCGTGAGGACAGGGGGCCTTGGAAACACCATATATTTT. This translates into CSVRTGGLGNTIYF.

The J gene is TRBJ1-5, the V gene TRBV7-8, with no clear D. V dropped 5 bases and J dropped 3 bases, with 8 bases sitting between them. Germline assignment: CDR1 SGHVS and CDR2 FQNEAQ. The CDR3 is made up of 13 amino acids. The CDR3 region has the DNA TGTGCCAGCAGCCCCCGGAACAATCAGCCCCAGCATTTT. This translates into CASSPRNNQPQHF.

This sequence joins TRBV9 and TRBJ2-1, with 8 bases matching TRBD1. The CDR3 is 13 amino acids. Looked up from germline, CDR1 is SGDLS and CDR2 is YYNGEE. Trimming at V came to 4 bases and at J to 7 bases, leaving 4 bases not matched to a gene. The CDR3 DNA is TGTGCCAGCAGCACCCAGGGGGCGAATGAGCAGTTCTTC. It codes for CASSTQGANEQFF.

The chain uses TRBV7-9 and TRBJ1-5, with unresolved D. The CDR3 spans 14 residues. Trimming pared 4 bases from V and 5 bases from J, leaving 12 bases between. Germline CDR1 SEHNR, CDR2 FQNEAQ (reference sequence). As DNA, the CDR3 is TGTGCCAGCAGCTCAGGAGGATTGGATCAGCCCCAGCATTTT. It yields the protein CASSSGGLDQPQHF. The variable domain in full, completed from reference TRBV7-9 and TRBJ1-5, reads DTGVSQNPRHKITKRGQNVTFRCDPISEHNRLYWYRQTLGQGPEFLTYFQNEAQLEKSRLLSDRFSAERPKGSFSTLEIQRTEQGDSAMYLCASSSGGLDQPQHFGDGTRLSIL.

V and J are TRBV12-3 or TRBV12-4 and TRBJ2-7; 12 bases match TRBD2. Trimming at V came to 4 bases and at J to 3 bases, leaving 4 bases not matched to a gene. The CDR3 sequence is 15 residues long. CDR3 DNA sequence: TGTGCCAGCAGTTCGGTGACTAGCGGGAGCTACGAGCAGTACTTC. Protein sequence: CASSSVTSGSYEQYF.

V and J are TRBV12-3 or TRBV12-4 and TRBJ1-2, with 9 bases aligning to TRBD1. This CDR3 spans 13 amino acids. Trimming at V came to 7 bases and at J to 2 bases, leaving 2 bases not matched to a gene. The CDR3 DNA reads TGTGCCAGCAACAGGGGGCGGAACTATGGCTACACCTTC. Translated, it gives CASNRGRNYGYTF.

The genes are TRBV29-1 and TRBJ1-1; the match to TRBD1 covers 10 bases. Per the germline V gene, CDR1 is SQVTM and CDR2 is ANQGSEA. The CDR3 has 10 residues. The ends lost 7 bases at V and 8 bases at J; junction bases unmatched: 1. The CDR3 sequence is CSGGQGEAFF. DNA for the CDR3: TGCAGCGGGGGACAGGGGGAAGCTTTCTTT.